Following are 5 T cell receptor beta chains from one sample sequenced in a study of blood T cell repertoires in COVID-19. The table came from immunoSEQ multiplex PCR; TCRdb's copy has only in-frame clones and leaves some out. The sample holds a few hundred thousand clones, around 80% seen once. The sample taken for sequencing was peripheral blood. These receptors originate from a man in his forties or fifties with active or convalescent COVID-19.

This chain joins TRBV2 and TRBJ2-5, with D perhaps matching TRBD1 (5 bases). CDR3 length: 12 amino acids. Germline V gives CDR1 SNHLY, CDR2 FYNNEI. Trimming cost V 1 base and J 7 bases, with 7 bases left between them. The CDR3 sequence: CASSEGQSTQYF. CDR3 bases: TGTGCCAGCAGTGAAGGACAGTCGACCCAGTACTTC.

J is TRBJ1-1 and V is TRBV7-8, with 8 bases identical to TRBD1. CDR1 and CDR2 (germline): SGHVS, FQNEAQ. This CDR3 is 15 amino acids long. V shed 0 bases and J 3 bases; nucleotides not matched to a gene: 3. CDR3: CASSLAGTGHTEAFF. The CDR3 DNA reads as TGTGCCAGCAGCTTAGCGGGGACAGGTCACACTGAAGCTTTCTTT.

The chain joins TRBV19 to TRBJ1-1, with a tentative D call TRBD1 (5 bases). The V end was cut by 2 bases, the J end by 11 bases, with 12 bases between. The CDR3 extends over 12 amino acids. The V gene's germline CDR1 is LNHDA and CDR2 SQIVND (reference sequence). The CDR3 DNA sequence: TGTGCCAGTAGTATATTGGGGGGAGCGGCTTTCTTT. It yields the protein CASSILGGAAFF.

The chain is built from TRBV7-9 and TRBJ2-5; D not resolved. The CDR3 is 15 amino acids. Trimming pared 1 base from V and 2 bases from J, leaving 11 bases between. Germline CDR1 and CDR2: SEHNR and FQNEAQ (reference sequence). As DNA, the CDR3 is TGTGCCAGCAGCTTAGGTTCACATCGACAAGAGACCCAGTACTTC. Translating gives CASSLGSHRQETQYF.

The chain links TRBV7-8 to TRBJ1-1, with a tentative D call TRBD1 (6 bases). The germline V gene has CDR1 SGHVS and CDR2 FQNEAQ. V was cut by 5 bases and J by 1 base, with 11 bases left in between. CDR3 length: 14 amino acids. The CDR3 reads CASSRTASNTEAFF. The CDR3 nucleotides are TGTGCCAGCAGCCGGACAGCGTCGAACACTGAAGCTTTCTTT.